This TCR beta chain is drawn from a study of T cell responses to AZD1222 COVID-19 vaccine. Produced via immunoSEQ multiplex PCR; TCRdb's table is partial and in-frame only. The table has about 150,000 clones, around nine tenths seen once. Broader study findings: Spike-specific TCRs gained breadth and depth after people received two AZD1222 doses. White British people made up most donors, females outnumbered males, and clonal diversity was possibly underestimated. AZD1222 recipients seropositive at baseline numbered only 5 or 6.

Only a few counts were recorded for this clone. Its specificity is not known. The CDR3 has 13 residues. Trimming pared 1 base from V and 4 bases from J, leaving 5 bases between. Germline loops: CDR1 SGHAT, CDR2 FQNNGV. This sample comprised peripheral blood, obtained on day 0 of AZD1222 vaccination. V and J are TRBV11-2 and TRBJ2-1; D gene ambiguous. The sequence derives from an adult in good health. Here the CDR3 DNA reads TGTGCCAGCAGCTTAGGACGGTACAATGAGCAGTTCTTC. Amino acids: CASSLGRYNEQFF.